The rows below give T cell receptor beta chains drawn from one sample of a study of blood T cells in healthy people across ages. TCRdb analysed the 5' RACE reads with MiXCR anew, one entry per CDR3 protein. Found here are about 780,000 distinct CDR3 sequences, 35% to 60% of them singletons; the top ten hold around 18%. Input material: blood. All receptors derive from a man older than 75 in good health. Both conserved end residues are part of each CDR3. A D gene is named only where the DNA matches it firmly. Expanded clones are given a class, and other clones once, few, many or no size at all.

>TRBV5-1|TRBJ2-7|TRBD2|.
CASRLAGSSSYNEQYF
TGCGCCAGCAGACTAGCGGGCTCCAGCTCCTACAATGAGCAGTACTTC
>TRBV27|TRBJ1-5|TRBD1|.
CASSRQGYNQPQHF
TGTGCCAGCAGCCGACAGGGGTATAATCAGCCCCAGCATTTT
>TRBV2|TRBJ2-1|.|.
CASSEARVVGAFF
TGTGCCAGCAGTGAAGCACGGGTAGTGGGTGCGTTCTTC
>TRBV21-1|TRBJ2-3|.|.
CASSELVSTLRGTDTQYF
TGTGCCAGCAGCGAACTAGTTTCAACCCTAAGGGGGACAGATACGCAGTATTTT
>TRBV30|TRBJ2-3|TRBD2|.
CAWSVRVAGVGDTQYF
TGTGCCTGGAGTGTACGAGTAGCGGGAGTGGGAGATACGCAGTATTTT
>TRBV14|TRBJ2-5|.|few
CASSGLRLETQYF
TGTGCCAGCAGCGGTCTAAGGTTAGAGACCCAGTACTTC
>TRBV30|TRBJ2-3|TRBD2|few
CAWSPRAGGSTDTQYF
TGTGCCTGGAGCCCTCGAGCGGGAGGGAGCACAGATACGCAGTATTTT
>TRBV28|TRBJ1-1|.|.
CASRSTVLPEAFF
TGTGCCAGCAGGTCGACAGTACTCCCTGAAGCTTTCTTT
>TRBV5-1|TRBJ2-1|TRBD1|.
CASSWGTGVDEQFF
TGCGCCAGCAGCTGGGGGACAGGGGTCGATGAGCAGTTCTTC
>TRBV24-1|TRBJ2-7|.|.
CATSDSERPRSRYEQYF
TGTGCCACCAGTGACTCAGAGAGGCCCAGGAGTCGGTACGAGCAGTACTTC
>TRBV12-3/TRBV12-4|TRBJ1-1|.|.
CASSFFGNTEAFF
TGTGCCAGCAGTTTCTTCGGGAACACTGAAGCTTTCTTT